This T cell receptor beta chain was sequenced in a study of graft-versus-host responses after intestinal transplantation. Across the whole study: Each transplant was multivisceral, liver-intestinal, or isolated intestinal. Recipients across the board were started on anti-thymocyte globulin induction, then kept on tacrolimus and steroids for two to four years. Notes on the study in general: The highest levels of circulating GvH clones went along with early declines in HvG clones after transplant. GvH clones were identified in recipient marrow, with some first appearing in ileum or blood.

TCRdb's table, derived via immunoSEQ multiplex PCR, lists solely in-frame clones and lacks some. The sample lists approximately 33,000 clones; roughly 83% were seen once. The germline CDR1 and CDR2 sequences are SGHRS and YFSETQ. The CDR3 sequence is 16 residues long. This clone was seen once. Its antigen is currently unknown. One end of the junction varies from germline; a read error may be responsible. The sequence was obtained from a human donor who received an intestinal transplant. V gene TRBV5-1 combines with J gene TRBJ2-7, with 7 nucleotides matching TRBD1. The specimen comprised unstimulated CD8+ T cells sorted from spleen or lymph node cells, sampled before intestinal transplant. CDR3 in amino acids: CASRLGAPRGTYEQYF. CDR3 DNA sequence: TGCGCCAGCAGATTGGGGGCCCCCAGGGGGACCTACGAGCAGTACTTC.